This entry is about one T cell receptor (beta chain). Antigen: not known. This sample was taken from a study of cytomegalovirus exposure and HLA in healthy donors. Study-level results: Most TCR sequences were uncommon, yet certain public TCRs appeared in many donors.

V shed 3 bases and J shed 2 bases, with 8 bases lying between them. The CDR3 totals 14 residues. Germline assignment: CDR1 KGHSH and CDR2 LQKENI. Profiled with immunoSEQ multiplex PCR; TCRdb holds only in-frame clones, not every one. The sample lists roughly 250,000 clones; about 90% were seen once. The material sequenced was PBMCs. This receptor was obtained from a woman aged 18-29 years in good health and CMV-seronegative. The rearrangement joins TRBV18 to TRBJ2-1; D is perhaps TRBD2 (5 bases). The CDR3 is CASSPDYTYNEQFF. Written as DNA, the CDR3 is TGTGCCAGCTCACCTGACTACACCTACAATGAGCAGTTCTTC.